This T cell receptor beta chain was observed in a study of OX40 agonist ivuxolimab in advanced cancers. Findings and limits, study-wide: Researchers report that CD8+ T cells had, on average, more expanded clones than CD4+. Low normalized T-cell clonal expansion was also seen in some nonresponders.

Baseline, cycle 4 day 1, and cycle 7 day 1 were the blood sampling points. Comments on this clone: No antigen is known for it.

V was trimmed by 5 bases and J by 8 bases, leaving 9 bases between them. The CDR3 runs to 11 residues. Germline CDR1 is SQVTM and CDR2 is ANQGSEA. TCRdb keeps only in-frame clones here, not all; method: immunoSEQ multiplex PCR. The profile shows roughly 49,000 clones, 87% of them singletons. The sample in question was CD4+ or CD8+ T cells sorted from blood, obtained in a trial of the OX40 agonist ivuxolimab. This sequence was found in an adult with an advanced solid tumor such as melanoma, head and neck, liver or kidney cancer. The chain has TRBV29-1 and TRBJ2-2; D unclear. The CDR3 DNA is TGCAGCGTTAGGTTCCTGGGGGAGCTGTTTTTT. The encoded protein is CSVRFLGELFF.